This TCR beta chain was sequenced for a study of T cells in Graves' hyperthyroidism and ophthalmopathy. As for the study in general: Any treatment followed the collection of peripheral blood at initial diagnosis. Whole-study results and caveats: Expanded thyroid clonotypes (above 0.001) were mostly also found in blood.

V was pared by 5 bases and J by 4 bases, with 10 bases of the junction left unmatched. Per germline, CDR1 KGHSH and CDR2 LQKENI. This CDR3 has 16 amino acids. This clonotype was counted a few times. Its matching antigen is unknown. The investigators amplified TCR beta CDR3 regions from RNA transcripts. HTBI primers were used for first-round RT-PCR of the TCR CDR3. A single record per CDR3 protein comes from TCRdb applying MiXCR to the multiplex PCR reads. The repertoire has roughly 750,000 distinct CDR3 sequences, about 16% of them found once; the top ten carry under 10%. The chain has TRBV18 and TRBJ1-5; 8 bases agree with TRBD1. The sample taken for sequencing was blood. This TCR derives from a young man with Graves' hyperthyroidism. The CDR3 sequence is CASSANRDRTNQPQHF. In nucleotides, the CDR3 is TGTGCCAGCTCAGCTAACCGGGACAGGACTAATCAGCCCCAGCATTTT.